What follows is one TCR beta chain and its context. This clonotype was recorded many times. The antigen it recognizes is unknown. Base-call qualities are not available, and no considerably larger clone is one nucleotide away. The instrument given in TCRdb is Illumina HiSeq 2500. Quantitative 5'-RACE with molecular barcodes was the method used to prepare the TCR beta libraries. For the original study's pipeline: Disease-linked TCR variants were identified with a new computational method built on a probabilistic model of VDJ rearrangement. In-frame beta chains were kept once TCRdb had trimmed the public reads at Q25 with fastp and called clones with MiXCR. Under each unique CDR3 protein, matching rows form one entry showing the most common genes and DNA. What appears here as the V and J calls and clone size reflects TCRdb's work, not the paper's. The sample table holds under 300,000 distinct CDR3 sequences, of which roughly 8.6% were seen once. The leading ten clones occupy around 6.8% of the sample.

The germline V gene specifies SGHDT as CDR1 and YYEEEE as CDR2. Trimming takes 4 bases from V and 8 bases from J, and the germline ends sit 16 bases apart. From cysteine to phenylalanine, the CDR3 is 14 amino acids long. Left in the record is the CDR3 DNA by itself, 42 bases read in frame from the first base. The data derive from a study of CD8 T cells in ankylosing spondylitis (dated by TCRdb to the late 2010s). Study-wide context: T cell receptor beta repertoires were profiled in healthy donors and ankylosing spondylitis patients so that disease-linked TCR variants could be found. The full study cohort comprised around 25 ankylosing spondylitis patients and 110 or so healthy donors. Peripheral blood was sampled, and synovial fluid was also collected from ankylosing spondylitis patients.

The full study reports these points: In peripheral blood, the disease-linked clones were found at relatively low frequencies and had a CD8+ phenotype. Blood from ankylosing spondylitis patients appeared to be characterized by a TCR beta motif made up of several highly homologous amino acid variants. The disease-linked clones were reported as significantly enriched in matched synovial fluid samples from ankylosing spondylitis patients. Some motif variants had previously been reported in the synovial fluid and blood of reactive arthritis patients, which suggests shared mechanisms of disease initiation.

The chain joins TRBV5-6 to TRBJ2-1; the D gene identity is not certain. This sequence originates from a male donor with ankylosing spondylitis or in good health (not recorded which). The sample taken for sequencing was blood, either unsorted or a sorted T cell fraction (not recorded which). The DNA is TGTGCCAGCAGCACCATAGACTCACCGGATGAGCAGTTCTTC. It is translated as CASSTIDSPDEQFF.